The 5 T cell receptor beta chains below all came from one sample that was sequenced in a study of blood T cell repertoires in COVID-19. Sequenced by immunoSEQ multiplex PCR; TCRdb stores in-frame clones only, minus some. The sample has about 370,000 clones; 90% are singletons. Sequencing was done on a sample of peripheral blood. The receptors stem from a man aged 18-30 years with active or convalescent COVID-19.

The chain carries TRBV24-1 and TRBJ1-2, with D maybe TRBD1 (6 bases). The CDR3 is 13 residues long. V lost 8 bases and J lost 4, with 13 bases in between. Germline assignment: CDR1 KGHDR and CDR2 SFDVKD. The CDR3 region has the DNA TGTGCCACCACACAGGGAATCGGCTATGGCTACACCTTC. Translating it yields CATTQGIGYGYTF.

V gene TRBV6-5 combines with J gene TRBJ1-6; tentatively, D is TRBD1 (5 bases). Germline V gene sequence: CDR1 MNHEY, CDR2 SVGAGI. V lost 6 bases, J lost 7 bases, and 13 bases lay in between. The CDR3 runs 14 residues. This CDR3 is CASSPTETNSPLHF. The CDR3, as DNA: TGTGCCAGCAGCCCGACAGAAACAAATTCACCCCTCCACTTT.

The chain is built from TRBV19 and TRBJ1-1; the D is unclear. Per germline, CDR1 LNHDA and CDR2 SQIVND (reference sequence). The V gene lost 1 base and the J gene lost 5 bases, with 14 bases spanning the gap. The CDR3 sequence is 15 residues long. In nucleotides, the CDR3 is TGTGCCAGTAGTATAGTTCCAGGCACGGGGACTGAAGCTTTCTTT. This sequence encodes CASSIVPGTGTEAFF.

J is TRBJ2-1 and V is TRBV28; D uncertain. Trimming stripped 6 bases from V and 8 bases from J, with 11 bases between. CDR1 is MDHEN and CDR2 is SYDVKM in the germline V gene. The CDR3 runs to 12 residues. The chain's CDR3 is CASSERSDEQFF. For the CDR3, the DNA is TGTGCCAGCAGCGAGAGATCGGATGAGCAGTTCTTC.

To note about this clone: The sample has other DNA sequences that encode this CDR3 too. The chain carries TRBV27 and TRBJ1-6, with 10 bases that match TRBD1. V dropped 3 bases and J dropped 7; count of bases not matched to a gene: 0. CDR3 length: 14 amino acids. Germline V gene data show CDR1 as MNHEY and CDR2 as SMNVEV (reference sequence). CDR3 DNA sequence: TGTGCCAGCAGTTTGGGACAGGGGAATTCACCCCTCCACTTT. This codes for CASSLGQGNSPLHF.